The 27 T cell receptor beta chains listed next were all sequenced from one sample in a study of cytomegalovirus exposure and HLA in healthy donors. 60 Vbeta and 13 Jbeta primers were used in PCR. Profiled with immunoSEQ multiplex PCR; TCRdb holds only in-frame clones, not every one. Among roughly 120,000 clones listed, about three quarters were seen once. Specimen: PBMCs. Receptors were obtained from a human donor in good health.

This clone has a handful of counts. The gene calls are TRBV6-6 and TRBJ2-3; 9 positions match TRBD2. This CDR3 spans 16 amino acids. V gave up 6 bases and J gave up 3 bases; unmatched junction bases: 10. Germline V gene data show CDR1 as MNHNY and CDR2 as SVGAGI (reference sequence). In nucleotides, the CDR3 is TGTGCCAGCAGAGTAGCGGGGGCCCGCCTAACAGATACGCAGTATTTT. This translates into CASRVAGARLTDTQYF.

V usage is TRBV7-7 and J usage is TRBJ2-2; TRBD2 agrees at 10 bases. J was trimmed by 7 bases and V by 10 bases; bases with no gene match: 18. Germline V gene sequence: CDR1 SSHAT, CDR2 FNYEAQ (reference sequence). CDR3 length: 17 residues. The CDR3 region is CAITLLAGAPGSGELFF. CDR3 nucleotide sequence: TGTGCCATCACACTTCTAGCGGGGGCCCCAGGAAGCGGGGAGCTGTTTTTT. Looking up the rest from reference TRBV7-7 and TRBJ2-2 gives the full variable domain: GAGVSQSPRYKVTKRGQDVTLRCDPISSHATLYWYQQALGQGPEFLTYFNYEAQPDKSGLPSDRFSAERPEGSISTLTIQRTEQRDSAMYRCAITLLAGAPGSGELFFGEGSRLTVL.

This rearrangement joins TRBV6-5 to TRBJ1-3; 8 positions match TRBD1. The junction had 6 bases not matched to a gene; V was cut back by 7 bases and J by 4 bases. The CDR3 is made up of 14 amino acids. Germline CDR1 reads MNHEY; CDR2 reads SVGAGI. The CDR3 region has the DNA TGTGCCAGCATTCCAGGACAGGGCGGAAACACCATATATTTT. This sequence encodes CASIPGQGGNTIYF.

This rearrangement joins TRBV19 to TRBJ2-7; perhaps TRBD1 as D (5 bases). There are 15 residues in the CDR3. Germline V CDR1 and CDR2: LNHDA, SQIVND (reference sequence). V lost 3 bases, J lost 4 bases, and 16 bases lay in between. Here the CDR3 reads CASSIRTRDGYEQYF. The CDR3 DNA sequence: TGTGCCAGTAGTATCCGGACAAGGGATGGGTACGAGCAGTACTTC.

This clone was found a few times. The chain couples TRBV27 to TRBJ1-5; 11 nucleotides match TRBD1. The CDR3 is 17 amino acids. The germline gives CDR1 MNHEY, CDR2 SMNVEV (reference sequence). V lost 4 bases, J lost 3 bases, and 8 bases stayed unmatched. CDR3 coding DNA: TGTGCCAGCAGTTCTCCGGGGACAGGGGGACCCAATCAGCCCCAGCATTTT. As protein: CASSSPGTGGPNQPQHF.

In nucleotides, the CDR3 is TGTGCCAGCTCACCACGGGGGCCCGGGGAAAAACTGTTTTTT. This codes for CASSPRGPGEKLFF. The gene calls are TRBV18 and TRBJ1-4; possibly TRBD1 for D (6 bases). This CDR3 region has 14 residues. Germline V gives CDR1 KGHSH, CDR2 LQKENI. The ends were cut back, 1 base at V and 8 bases at J, with 11 bases in the middle.

The gene calls are TRBV6-7 and TRBJ2-5; TRBD2 aligns across 7 bases. TRBV6-7 is placed among ORFs of uncertain function. CDR3 size: 14 residues. V was clipped by 6 bases and J by 5 bases; unmatched bases: 9. The CDR3 DNA sequence: TGTGCCAGCAGCCGGAGCGGGGCGATCGAGACCCAGTACTTC. Encoded protein: CASSRSGAIETQYF.

The chain recombines TRBV11-2 with TRBJ2-2, with D uncertain. Germline CDR1 SGHAT, CDR2 FQNNGV. The CDR3 loop spans 16 amino acids. The V end lost 2 bases, the J end lost 0 bases, and 10 bases lay between the germline ends. The CDR3 sequence is CASSLNSPSNTGELFF. The CDR3, as DNA: TGTGCCAGCAGCTTAAACAGCCCCTCGAACACCGGGGAGCTGTTTTTT. The full variable domain, completed using reference TRBV11-2 and TRBJ2-2, is EAGVAQSPRYKIIEKRQSVAFWCNPISGHATLYWYQQILGQGPKLLIQFQNNGVVDDSQLPKDRFSAERLKGVDSTLKIQPAKLEDSAVYLCASSLNSPSNTGELFFGEGSRLTVL.

This clone was counted between two and nine times. The rearrangement uses TRBV29-1 and TRBJ1-1; D possibly corresponds to TRBD1 (6 bases). The germline V and J ends were trimmed by 6 bases and 4 bases, with 15 bases remaining between them. CDR1 is SQVTM and CDR2 is ANQGSEA in the germline V gene. The CDR3 is made up of 13 amino acids. The CDR3 protein is CSVKGDVLTEAFF. In DNA, the CDR3 is TGCAGCGTGAAGGGGGACGTACTCACTGAAGCTTTCTTT.

Turning to this clone: At one end, the junction sequence differs from germline, possibly due to a read error. The gene calls are TRBV6-5 and TRBJ1-1; D is undetermined. The CDR3 extends over 12 amino acids. From germline, CDR1 is MNHEY and CDR2 SVGAGI. The CDR3 bases are TGTGCCAGTCGCCGATCGGCGGCTCCCCCGATCTTT. This sequence encodes CASRRSAAPPIF.

The chain joins TRBV6-4 to TRBJ1-5, with D possibly TRBD1 on 6 matching bases. Trimming took 2 bases from V and 0 from J, leaving 20 bases between them. The V gene's germline CDR1 is MRHNA and CDR2 SNTAGT. The CDR3 sequence is 19 residues long. The CDR3 is CASSDTARDIRYSNQPQHF. CDR3 coding DNA: TGTGCCAGCAGTGACACTGCCCGGGACATAAGATATAGCAATCAGCCCCAGCATTTT.

The genes are TRBV19 and TRBJ2-4, with 10 bases lining up with TRBD1. Germline loops: CDR1 LNHDA, CDR2 SQIVND (reference sequence). This CDR3 has 15 residues. Unmatched junction bases numbered 8, after V lost 4 bases and J lost 8 bases. The CDR3 nucleotides read TGTGCCAGTAGTAGAATCGGGACAGGGGAGGACATTCAGTACTTC. This codes for CASSRIGTGEDIQYF.

The rearrangement links TRBV4-2 to TRBJ2-1, with D possibly being TRBD2 (6 bases). Germline CDR1 is LGHNA and CDR2 is YNFKEQ. The CDR3 contains 15 residues. Trimming pared 1 base from V and 5 bases from J, leaving 12 bases between. CDR3 region: CASSQALAFDNEQFF. The CDR3 coding sequence is TGTGCCAGCAGCCAAGCTCTAGCGTTTGACAATGAGCAGTTCTTC.

This clone was recorded once. The gene calls are TRBV5-1 and TRBJ1-4, with TRBD1 matching 7 bases. Germline CDR1 is SGHRS and CDR2 is YFSETQ. V shed 5 bases and J 5 bases; nucleotides not matched to a gene: 9. The CDR3 loop spans 15 amino acids. CDR3 residues: CASRPTGSGNEKLFF. In DNA, the CDR3 is TGCGCCAGCAGACCGACAGGGTCGGGGAATGAAAAACTGTTTTTT.

V is TRBV6-5 and J is TRBJ2-5; D is undetermined. There are 11 residues in the CDR3. Trimming stripped 7 bases from V and 5 bases from J, with 8 bases between. CDR1 and CDR2 (germline): MNHEY, SVGAGI. The DNA of the CDR3 is TGTGCCAGCACCGAACGGGAGACCCAGTACTTC. This translates into CASTERETQYF.

The chain combines TRBV6-1 with TRBJ1-3; no definite D call. CDR3 length: 14 residues. V gave up 6 bases and J gave up 0 bases, with 9 bases separating them. CDR1 and CDR2 from the germline V gene are MNHNS and SASEGT. The CDR3 region is CASSVTDSGNTIYF. CDR3 coding DNA: TGTGCCAGCAGCGTGACTGACTCTGGAAACACCATATATTTT.

The table lists this clone with a count of one. The chain links TRBV7-6 to TRBJ2-3; D perhaps matches TRBD2 (5 bases). The CDR3 totals 14 residues. Deletions cut 1 base from V and 5 bases from J, with 10 bases between. CDR1 and CDR2 (germline): SGHVS, FNYEAQ. The CDR3 DNA follows: TGTGCCAGCAGCTTAGGGGAGACCCGAGATACGCAGTATTTT. Translation gives CASSLGETRDTQYF.

V and J are TRBV10-1 and TRBJ1-6; D is unresolved. Trimming removed 6 bases from V and 0 bases from J, with 12 bases in between. Germline CDR1 is WNHNN and CDR2 is SYGVQD (reference sequence). The CDR3 loop spans 16 amino acids. This CDR3 reads CASRAPGSSYNSPLHF. CDR3 bases: TGCGCCAGCAGGGCCCCGGGGAGCTCCTATAATTCACCCCTCCACTTT.

The chain couples TRBV19 to TRBJ1-1; 9 nucleotides line up with TRBD1. CDR3 length equals 16 residues. V shed 2 bases and J 1 base; nucleotides not matched to a gene: 5. Germline V gene lookup returns CDR1 LNHDA and CDR2 SQIVND (reference sequence). CDR3 in DNA: TGTGCCAGTAGTATATGGGGGACAGGGAAGAACACTGAAGCTTTCTTT. It encodes CASSIWGTGKNTEAFF.

The chain employs TRBV5-7 and TRBJ1-3, with D tentatively TRBD1 (5 bases). TRBV5-7 is filed as an ORF, its function uncertain. V lost 2 bases and J 3 bases, leaving 9 bases between the germline ends. The CDR3 has 14 residues. CDR3 DNA: TGTGCCAGCAGCTTCCACAGGTTTGGAAACACCATATATTTT. It yields the protein CASSFHRFGNTIYF.

V and J are TRBV5-8 and TRBJ1-1; 7 nucleotides line up with TRBD1. V shed 4 bases and J 10 bases; nucleotides not matched to a gene: 7. The germline V gene has CDR1 SGHTS and CDR2 YDEGEE. The CDR3 loop spans 12 amino acids. The CDR3 bases are TGTGCCAGCAGCGACAGGGTCGCCGGAGCTTTCTTT. This encodes CASSDRVAGAFF.

This chain joins TRBV7-9 and TRBJ1-4; D gene unclear. Looked up from germline, CDR1 is SEHNR and CDR2 is FQNEAQ (reference sequence). The CDR3 is 14 residues long. V was pared by 5 bases and J by 8 bases, with 15 bases between. The CDR3 bases are TGTGCCAGCAGCCGCCCCCGGGGAGGCGAAAAACTGTTTTTT. It encodes CASSRPRGGEKLFF.

The chain uses TRBV15 and TRBJ1-2; D ambiguous. The V gene's germline CDR1 is LNHNV and CDR2 YYDKDF (reference sequence). The length of the CDR3 is 12 residues. The ends were cut back, 0 bases at V and 4 bases at J, with 3 bases in the middle. CDR3 loop: CATSRDLYGYTF. CDR3 in DNA: TGTGCCACCAGCAGAGATCTCTATGGCTACACCTTC.

This clone was recorded a few times. The chain combines TRBV19 with TRBJ1-2; 7 bases are a match to TRBD1. In germline, CDR1 is LNHDA, CDR2 SQIVND (reference sequence). The CDR3 is made up of 14 amino acids. Unmatched junction bases numbered 13, after V lost 8 bases and J lost 7 bases. CDR3 loop: CASSPNTGAGGYTF. In nucleotides, the CDR3 is TGTGCCAGTTCTCCGAATACAGGGGCGGGTGGCTACACCTTC.

The J gene is TRBJ2-7, the V gene TRBV19, with D possibly being TRBD1 (6 bases). Trimming took off 5 bases at V and 6 bases at J, with 20 bases between the two ends. Germline loops: CDR1 LNHDA, CDR2 SQIVND (reference sequence). The CDR3 has 15 residues. CDR3 in amino acids: CASSATGTWGSEQYF. As DNA, the CDR3 is TGTGCCAGTAGTGCGACCGGGACATGGGGAAGCGAGCAGTACTTC.

This sequence joins TRBV30 and TRBJ2-7, with 7 bases lining up with TRBD1. Germline-derived CDR1 and CDR2 are GTSNPN and SVGIG (reference sequence). There are 16 residues in the CDR3. V shed 3 bases, J shed 2 bases, and the junction held 13 bases outside the gene matches. The CDR3 protein is CAWRKIGQAPTYEQYF. The CDR3, as DNA: TGTGCCTGGAGAAAGATTGGACAGGCGCCGACCTACGAGCAGTACTTC.

The rearrangement links TRBV9 to TRBJ2-7; no clear D gene. Germline V CDR1 and CDR2: SGDLS, YYNGEE. Trimming took off 0 bases at V and 3 bases at J, with 10 bases between the two ends. The CDR3 covers 14 residues. The CDR3 nucleotides read TGTGCCAGCAGCGTAGAGGAACAGAGCTACGAGCAGTACTTC. Encoded protein: CASSVEEQSYEQYF.